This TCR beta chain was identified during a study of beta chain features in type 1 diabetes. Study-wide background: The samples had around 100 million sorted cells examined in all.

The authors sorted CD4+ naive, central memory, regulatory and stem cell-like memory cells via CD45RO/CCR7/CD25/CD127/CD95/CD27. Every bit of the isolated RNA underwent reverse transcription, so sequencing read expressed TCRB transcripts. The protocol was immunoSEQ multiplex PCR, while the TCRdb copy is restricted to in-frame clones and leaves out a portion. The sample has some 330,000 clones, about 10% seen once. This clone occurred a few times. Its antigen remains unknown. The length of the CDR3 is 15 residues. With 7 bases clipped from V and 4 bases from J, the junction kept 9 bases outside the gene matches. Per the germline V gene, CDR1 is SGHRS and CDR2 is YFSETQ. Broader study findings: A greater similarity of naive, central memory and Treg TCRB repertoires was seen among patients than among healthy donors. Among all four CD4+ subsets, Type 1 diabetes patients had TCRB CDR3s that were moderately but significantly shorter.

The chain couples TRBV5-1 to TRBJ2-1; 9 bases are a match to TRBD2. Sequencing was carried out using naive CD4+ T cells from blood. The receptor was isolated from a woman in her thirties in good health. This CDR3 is CASVRASGTYNEQFF. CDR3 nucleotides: TGCGCCAGCGTGCGGGCTAGCGGGACATACAATGAGCAGTTCTTC.